Sequencing of this T cell receptor beta chain was carried out in a study of control samples from healthy donors and cancer patients. The J segment lost 2 bases and the V segment lost 4 bases, leaving 3 bases of the junction unmatched. The V gene's germline CDR1 is SGHNT and CDR2 YYREEE (reference sequence). The CDR3 is 14 residues long. Profiling relied on immunoSEQ multiplex PCR, and the TCRdb table lists in-frame clones only, not all of them. Of 130,000 or so clones in the sample, roughly 92% are singletons; the top ten hold 13%. This chain joins TRBV5-4 and TRBJ1-3; 7 nucleotides align to TRBD1. The origin of this receptor is a man aged 35-49 years in good health. The sample comprised blood. DNA for the CDR3: TGTGCCAGCAGCGAAGGACAGGCTGGAAACACCATATATTTT. This encodes CASSEGQAGNTIYF.